A selection of T cell receptor beta chains follows, all from one sample in a study of intratumoral heterogeneity in liver cancer. Only in-frame clones appear in the TCRdb table, and some are missing; sequencing was by immunoSEQ multiplex PCR. The data contain about 20,000 clones, approximately 70% of them seen just once; the ten biggest clones take up 17%. The input for sequencing was tumor-adjacent normal tissue, taken before any cancer treatment. Source of these receptors: a woman in her 70s with hepatocellular carcinoma. Both conserved end residues are part of each CDR3. The D gene is left open where the match is weak. Clone size is stated in some rows and not others, as once, few, many or a class when expanded.

.	TRBJ2-1	TRBD2	TRBV18	CASSPPSYSGKGYNEQFF	TGTGCCAGCTCACCACCCTCGTATAGCGGGAAAGGTTACAATGAGCAGTTCTTC
.	TRBJ1-5	.	TRBV28	CASSFRDRTTQPQHF	TGTGCCAGCAGTTTCAGGGACCGGACTACTCAGCCCCAGCATTTT
.	TRBJ2-1	TRBD2	TRBV9	CASSPATSGNNEQFF	TGTGCCAGCAGTCCCGCGACTAGCGGAAACAATGAGCAGTTCTTC
.	TRBJ2-6	.	TRBV19	CASSMGSGANVLTF	TGTGCCAGTAGCATGGGGTCTGGGGCCAACGTCCTGACTTTC
.	TRBJ1-4	.	TRBV29-1	CSVRRNSGMNEKLFF	TGCAGCGTGCGAAGAAACAGCGGCATGAATGAAAAACTGTTTTTT
.	TRBJ1-6	.	TRBV6-6	CASSPAPGNNSPLHF	TGTGCCAGCAGCCCAGCCCCAGGGAACAATTCACCCCTCCACTTT
few	TRBJ1-4	.	TRBV28	CASSNGGDEKLFF	TGTGCCAGCAGTAATGGGGGGGATGAAAAACTGTTTTTT
.	TRBJ1-2	.	TRBV7-8	CASSLASGGHGYTF	TGTGCCAGCAGCTTAGCGTCCGGGGGCCATGGCTACACCTTC
.	TRBJ2-3	.	TRBV19	CASSTGTPKAQYF	TGTGCCAGTAGTACCGGGACCCCCAAGGCGCAGTATTTT
.	TRBJ2-3	.	TRBV7-3	CASSLMVLSAMDTQYF	TGTGCCAGCAGCTTAATGGTTTTGTCGGCAATGGATACGCAGTATTTT
few	TRBJ1-1	TRBD1	TRBV7-9	CASSLRGQGTTEAFF	TGTGCCAGCAGCCTCCGTGGACAGGGGACTACTGAAGCTTTCTTT
.	TRBJ2-7	.	TRBV5-1	CASSLVQDYEQYF	TGCGCCAGCAGCTTGGTACAGGACTACGAGCAGTACTTC
.	TRBJ2-2	TRBD2	TRBV30	CAWRKREGLNTGELFF	TGTGCCTGGAGAAAGCGGGAGGGCTTGAACACCGGGGAGCTGTTTTTT
.	TRBJ2-7	.	TRBV6-1	CASSEGIGRYEQYF	TGTGCCAGCAGTGAAGGGATAGGCCGCTACGAGCAGTACTTC
few	TRBJ2-3	.	TRBV2	CASSVTDTQYF	TGTGCCAGCAGTGTTACAGATACGCAGTATTTT
.	TRBJ2-1	.	TRBV4-1	CASSQGGGAAYNEQFF	TGCGCCAGCAGCCAAGGTGGAGGGGCTGCCTACAATGAGCAGTTCTTC
few	TRBJ1-4	.	TRBV28	CASRLGGAGEKLFF	TGTGCCAGCAGACTTGGTGGAGCGGGTGAAAAACTGTTTTTT
.	TRBJ2-2	.	TRBV3-1/TRBV3-2	CASSLAQGNGELFF	TGTGCCAGCAGCCTCGCTCAGGGCAACGGGGAGCTGTTTTTT
.	TRBJ2-1	.	TRBV27	CASSWGAYYNEQFF	TGTGCCAGCAGTTGGGGGGCATACTACAATGAGCAGTTCTTC
.	TRBJ1-2	.	TRBV3-1/TRBV3-2	CASSQDPGGPGYTF	TGTGCCAGCAGCCAAGATCCGGGAGGGCCTGGCTACACCTTC
.	TRBJ1-5	TRBD1	TRBV7-8	CASSDGTANQPQHF	TGTGCCAGCAGCGATGGGACAGCAAATCAGCCCCAGCATTTT
.	TRBJ2-1	TRBD2	TRBV7-9	CASRERGSSYNEQFF	TGTGCCAGCAGGGAGCGGGGGAGCTCCTACAATGAGCAGTTCTTC
medium-sized	TRBJ2-7	.	TRBV9	CASSEAPGHSYEQYF	TGTGCCAGCAGCGAAGCCCCGGGACACTCTTACGAGCAGTACTTC
.	TRBJ2-1	.	TRBV7-9	CASSPLSAYSYNEQFF	TGTGCCAGCAGCCCCCTGAGCGCCTACTCCTACAATGAGCAGTTCTTC
.	TRBJ2-1	.	TRBV10-3	CAISGRDSNEQFF	TGTGCCATCAGTGGGAGGGACAGCAATGAGCAGTTCTTC
.	TRBJ2-1	.	TRBV5-1	CASSLAGTYNNEQFF	TGCGCCAGCAGCTTGGCCGGGACCTATAACAATGAGCAGTTCTTC